The present T cell receptor beta chain was sequenced within a study of CD8 T cells in ankylosing spondylitis. Study-wide results and caveats: Several highly homologous variants formed a TCR beta motif that appeared characteristic of ankylosing spondylitis blood. With a CD8+ phenotype, disease-linked clones were relatively rare in peripheral blood.

TCRdb used MiXCR to reprocess the 5' RACE reads, holding one entry per CDR3 protein. The sample has approximately 550,000 distinct CDR3 sequences, approximately 11% seen once. A remark on this clonotype: Its cognate antigen is unknown.

This receptor was taken from a male donor with ankylosing spondylitis. Sequenced material: blood, either unsorted or a sorted T cell fraction (not recorded which).

This CDR3 is CATSQRRDNQPQHF. In nucleotides, the CDR3 is TGTGCCACCAGTCAGAGGAGAGACAATCAGCCCCAGCATTTT. This chain connects TRBV24-1 to TRBJ1-5; D unresolved. The CDR3 length is 14 residues. With 6 bases removed from V and 3 bases from J, the gap between germline ends came to 11 bases. Germline V CDR1 and CDR2: KGHDR, SFDVKD.